A single sample is the source of the 21 T cell receptor beta chains below, sequenced in a study of cytomegalovirus exposure and HLA in healthy donors. Clones were sequenced by immunoSEQ multiplex PCR, and TCRdb holds only the in-frame ones, with some missing. This sample has 250,000 to 400,000 clones, with 88% found just once. The source material was PBMCs. The receptors were gathered from a man aged 30 to 45 in good health and CMV-seronegative.

This sequence joins TRBV5-1 and TRBJ1-1; 10 nucleotides agree with TRBD1. This CDR3 has 14 amino acids. V shed 2 bases, J shed 7 bases, and the junction held 5 bases outside the gene matches. CDR1 SGHRS and CDR2 YFSETQ come from the germline V gene. CDR3 DNA: TGCGCCAGCAGCTTCGGGACAGGGGCCGGTGAAGCTTTCTTT. Its translation: CASSFGTGAGEAFF.

V and J are TRBV7-2 and TRBJ1-1; D not resolved. Trimming stripped 6 bases from V and 1 base from J, with 15 bases between. The germline CDR1 and CDR2 sequences are SGHTA and FQGNSA. This CDR3 comprises 15 residues. CDR3 region: CASRGGVFGNTEAFF. CDR3 bases: TGTGCCAGCAGGGGCGGGGTATTCGGGAACACTGAAGCTTTCTTT.

J is TRBJ1-5 and V is TRBV7-8; TRBD1 is a possible D gene (6 bases). CDR1 and CDR2 (germline): SGHVS, FQNEAQ. The CDR3 extends over 16 amino acids. V lost 5 bases, J lost 0 bases, and 14 bases lay in between. The CDR3 reads CASSPLTGYSNQPQHF. The CDR3 nucleotides read TGTGCCAGCAGCCCTCTGACAGGTTATAGCAATCAGCCCCAGCATTTT.

V is TRBV7-9 and J is TRBJ1-2, with unresolved D. The CDR3 sequence is 13 residues long. The V gene's germline CDR1 is SEHNR and CDR2 FQNEAQ (reference sequence). Trimming removed 5 bases at V and 4 bases at J, with 11 bases between. The CDR3 DNA follows: TGTGCCAGCAGCCTCACAGTTATCTATGGCTACACCTTC. The encoded protein is CASSLTVIYGYTF. The full variable domain, its missing parts supplied by reference TRBV7-9 and TRBJ1-2, is DTGVSQNPRHKITKRGQNVTFRCDPISEHNRLYWYRQTLGQGPEFLTYFQNEAQLEKSRLLSDRFSAERPKGSFSTLEIQRTEQGDSAMYLCASSLTVIYGYTFGSGTRLTVV.

The rearrangement links TRBV15 to TRBJ2-3; TRBD2 matches 11 bases. V dropped 3 bases and J dropped 1; count of bases not matched to a gene: 6. Germline values: CDR1 LNHNV, CDR2 YYDKDF (reference sequence). The CDR3 loop spans 17 amino acids. The CDR3 loop reads CATSSGTSGPRTDTQYF. The DNA of the CDR3 is TGTGCCACCAGCAGTGGGACTAGCGGACCTCGCACAGATACGCAGTATTTT.

This clone was observed a few times. This chain links TRBV5-4 with TRBJ1-6, with 9 nucleotides matching TRBD1. The V gene's germline CDR1 is SGHNT and CDR2 YYREEE (reference sequence). The CDR3 runs 15 residues. The J segment lost 7 bases and the V segment lost 4 bases, leaving 6 bases of the junction unmatched. In DNA, the CDR3 is TGTGCCAGCAGCGACGGGACAGGGATCAATTCACCCCTCCACTTT. It encodes CASSDGTGINSPLHF.

The chain joins TRBV5-6 to TRBJ2-3; D perhaps matches TRBD2 (5 bases). Germline assignment: CDR1 SGHDT and CDR2 YYEEEE. The CDR3 totals 14 residues. V was pared by 3 bases and J by 2 bases, with 10 bases between. The CDR3 region is CASSSRLNTDTQYF. CDR3 nucleotides: TGTGCCAGCAGCTCAAGACTAAACACAGATACGCAGTATTTT.

This sequence joins TRBV4-1 and TRBJ2-3, with 10 bases identical to TRBD2. V trimming: 5 bases; J trimming: 4 bases; junction bases outside the gene matches: 3. The length of the CDR3 is 14 residues. CDR1 is MGHRA, CDR2 YSYEKL, per germline. The CDR3 DNA follows: TGCGCCAGCAGCATCCTAGCGGGAGCAGATACGCAGTATTTT. Translating it yields CASSILAGADTQYF.

This chain joins TRBV7-6 and TRBJ1-3; D is ambiguous. V dropped 1 base and J dropped 0 bases, with 7 bases sitting between them. CDR1 SGHVS and CDR2 FNYEAQ come from the germline V gene. The CDR3 runs to 15 residues. The CDR3 nucleotides read TGTGCCAGCAGCTTAGAGACAAACTCTGGAAACACCATATATTTT. It is translated as CASSLETNSGNTIYF. Filled out from reference TRBV7-6 and TRBJ1-3, the complete variable domain reads GAGVSQSPRYKVTKRGQDVALRCDPISGHVSLYWYRQALGQGPEFLTYFNYEAQQDKSGLPNDRFSAERPEGSISTLTIQRTEQRDSAMYRCASSLETNSGNTIYFGEGSWLTVV.

This sequence joins TRBV6-4 and TRBJ2-4, with D perhaps TRBD1 (6 bases). The germline gives CDR1 MRHNA, CDR2 SNTAGT. The CDR3 loop spans 14 amino acids. Trimming cost V 4 bases and J 9 bases, with 16 bases left between them. The CDR3 protein is CASSADSSQGIQYF. DNA for the CDR3: TGTGCCAGCAGTGCGGACAGTAGTCAAGGCATTCAGTACTTC.

The chain employs TRBV15 and TRBJ1-2; 8 positions agree with TRBD1. CDR3 size: 14 residues. Per the germline V gene, CDR1 is LNHNV and CDR2 is YYDKDF (reference sequence). The junction had 4 bases not matched to a gene; V was cut back by 7 bases and J by 0 bases. The CDR3 region is CATTDRAANYGYTF. CDR3 in DNA: TGTGCCACCACGGACAGGGCTGCTAACTATGGCTACACCTTC. Drawing the rest from reference TRBV15 and TRBJ1-2, the complete variable domain is DAMVIQNPRYQVTQFGKPVTLSCSQTLNHNVMYWYQQKSSQAPKLLFHYYDKDFNNEADTPDNFQSRRPNTSFCFLDIRSPGLGDTAMYLCATTDRAANYGYTFGSGTRLTVV.

CDR3 coding DNA: TGTGCCAGCAGAGGGGGCAGGGGCGCTGAAGCTTTCTTT. It encodes CASRGGRGAEAFF. The J gene is TRBJ1-1, the V gene TRBV6-1, with 7 bases aligning to TRBD1. This CDR3 comprises 13 residues. Trimming removed 6 bases from V and 6 bases from J; junction bases left unmatched: 7. Germline V CDR1 and CDR2: MNHNS, SASEGT.

Only a few counts were recorded for this clone. CDR3 bases: TGTGCCAGCAGTTACCGGTTTCCTGGAAACACCATATATTTT. Translation gives CASSYRFPGNTIYF. V and J are TRBV6-5 and TRBJ1-3; D unresolved. Trimming took 2 bases from V and 2 from J, leaving 7 bases between them. Germline V gene sequence: CDR1 MNHEY, CDR2 SVGAGI. The CDR3 sequence is 14 residues long.

This clone occurred a few times. CDR3 DNA sequence: TGTGCCAGCAGCTTGGGCAGGGGGGTCTACGAGCAGTACTTC. This encodes CASSLGRGVYEQYF. The chain links TRBV7-9 to TRBJ2-7; a possible D gene is TRBD1 (7 bases). Germline lookup yields CDR1 SEHNR and CDR2 FQNEAQ (reference sequence). V gave up 3 bases and J gave up 3 bases, with 12 bases separating them. CDR3 length: 14 residues.

This chain links TRBV29-1 with TRBJ1-2; 9 nucleotides match TRBD1. This CDR3 region has 13 residues. Per the germline V gene, CDR1 is SQVTM and CDR2 is ANQGSEA. V was pared by 6 bases and J by 2 bases, with 4 bases of the junction left unmatched. The CDR3 DNA follows: TGCAGCGTCAGACAGGGGGGGAACTATGGCTACACCTTC. Residues: CSVRQGGNYGYTF.

The CDR3 region is CASSPSGMADTQYF. The CDR3 DNA reads as TGTGCCAGCTCACCTAGCGGGATGGCAGATACGCAGTATTTT. V is TRBV18 and J is TRBJ2-3; 8 positions match TRBD2. From germline, CDR1 is KGHSH and CDR2 LQKENI. This CDR3 has 14 amino acids. The ends lost 3 bases at V and 4 bases at J; junction bases unmatched: 3. The full variable domain, its missing parts supplied by reference TRBV18 and TRBJ2-3, is NAGVMQNPRHLVRRRGQEARLRCSPMKGHSHVYWYRQLPEEGLKFMVYLQKENIIDESGMPKERFSAEFPKEGPSILRIQQVVRGDSAAYFCASSPSGMADTQYFGPGTRLTVL.

The chain links TRBV11-2 to TRBJ2-3; 11 positions agree with TRBD2. After removal of 2 bases from V and 3 bases from J, the junction contained 1 base not matched to a gene. Per the germline V gene, CDR1 is SGHAT and CDR2 is FQNNGV. The CDR3 spans 15 residues. This CDR3 reads CASSLIAGGTDTQYF. CDR3 in DNA: TGTGCCAGCAGCTTAATAGCGGGGGGGACAGATACGCAGTATTTT.

The gene calls are TRBV19 and TRBJ2-7; TRBD1 matches 10 bases. The germline V gene encodes CDR1 LNHDA and CDR2 SQIVND (reference sequence). CDR3 length equals 15 residues. With V trimmed by 4 bases and J by 4 bases, 7 bases remained unmatched. The CDR3 DNA reads as TGTGCCAGTAGTACGGGCGGACAGGGGGTTTACGAGCAGTACTTC. Residues: CASSTGGQGVYEQYF.

The J gene is TRBJ1-5, the V gene TRBV5-6, with TRBD1 as a possible D gene (6 bases). CDR1 and CDR2 from the germline V gene are SGHDT and YYEEEE. V was shortened by 3 bases and J by 0 bases, with 22 bases between the two germline ends. This CDR3 has 19 amino acids. The CDR3 reads CASSSYMAQGTYSNQPQHF. The CDR3, as DNA: TGTGCCAGCAGCTCTTATATGGCTCAGGGGACCTATAGCAATCAGCCCCAGCATTTT.

The J gene is TRBJ2-1, the V gene TRBV7-6; maybe TRBD1 (6 bases). Trimming removed 3 bases from V and 0 bases from J, with 12 bases in between. Germline V gives CDR1 SGHVS, CDR2 FNYEAQ. The CDR3 extends over 16 amino acids. The CDR3 DNA follows: TGTGCCAGCAGCTTCACAGGGTCCGGCTCCTACAATGAGCAGTTCTTC. Amino acid sequence: CASSFTGSGSYNEQFF.

The chain uses TRBV19 and TRBJ1-2; 8 positions match TRBD1. CDR1 is LNHDA and CDR2 is SQIVND in the germline V gene (reference sequence). V was pared by 2 bases and J by 6 bases, with 5 bases of the junction left unmatched. This CDR3 has 14 residues. The CDR3 DNA reads as TGTGCCAGTAGTATACGGACAGGGAGGAATGGCTACACCTTC. It encodes CASSIRTGRNGYTF.